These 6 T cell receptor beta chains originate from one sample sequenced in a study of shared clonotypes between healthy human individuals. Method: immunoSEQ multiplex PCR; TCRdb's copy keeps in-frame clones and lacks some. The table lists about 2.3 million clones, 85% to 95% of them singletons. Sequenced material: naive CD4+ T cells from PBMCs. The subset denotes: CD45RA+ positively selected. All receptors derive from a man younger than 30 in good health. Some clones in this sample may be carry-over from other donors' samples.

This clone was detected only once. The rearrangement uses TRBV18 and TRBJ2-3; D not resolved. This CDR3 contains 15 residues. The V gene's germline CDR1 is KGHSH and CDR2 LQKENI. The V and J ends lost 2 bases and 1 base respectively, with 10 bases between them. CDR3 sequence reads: CASSPEQIRTDTQYF. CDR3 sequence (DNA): TGTGCCAGCTCACCAGAGCAGATCCGCACAGATACGCAGTATTTT.

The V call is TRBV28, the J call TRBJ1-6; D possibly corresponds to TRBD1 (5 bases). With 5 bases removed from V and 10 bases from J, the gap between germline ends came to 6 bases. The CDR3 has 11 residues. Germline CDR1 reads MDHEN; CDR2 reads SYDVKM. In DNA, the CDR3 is TGTGCCAGCAGTCGGGGCTCACCCCTCCACTTT. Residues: CASSRGSPLHF.

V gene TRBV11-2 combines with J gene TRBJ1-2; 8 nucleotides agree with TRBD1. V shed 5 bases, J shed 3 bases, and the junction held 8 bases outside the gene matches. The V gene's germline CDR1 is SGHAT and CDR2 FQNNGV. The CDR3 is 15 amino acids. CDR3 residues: CASSPDRAPYYGYTF. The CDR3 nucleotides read TGTGCCAGCAGCCCGGACAGGGCTCCCTACTATGGCTACACCTTC.

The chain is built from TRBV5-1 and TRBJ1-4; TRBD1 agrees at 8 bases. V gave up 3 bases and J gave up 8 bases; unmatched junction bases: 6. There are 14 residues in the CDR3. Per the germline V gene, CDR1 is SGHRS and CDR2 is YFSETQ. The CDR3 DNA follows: TGCGCCAGCAGCTCTGACAGGGGACGGGAAAAACTGTTTTTT. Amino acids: CASSSDRGREKLFF. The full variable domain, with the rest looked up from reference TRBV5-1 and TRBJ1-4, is KAGVTQTPRYLIKTRGQQVTLSCSPISGHRSVSWYQQTPGQGLQFLFEYFSETQRNKGNFPGRFSGRQFSNSRSEMNVSTLELGDSALYLCASSSDRGREKLFFGSGTQLSVL.

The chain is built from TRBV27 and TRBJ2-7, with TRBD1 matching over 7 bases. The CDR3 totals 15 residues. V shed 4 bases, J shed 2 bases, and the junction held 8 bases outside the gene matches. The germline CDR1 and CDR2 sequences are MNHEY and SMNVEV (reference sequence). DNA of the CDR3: TGTGCCAGCAGTTCGCCCCTGACAGGGACCTACGAGCAGTACTTC. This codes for CASSSPLTGTYEQYF.

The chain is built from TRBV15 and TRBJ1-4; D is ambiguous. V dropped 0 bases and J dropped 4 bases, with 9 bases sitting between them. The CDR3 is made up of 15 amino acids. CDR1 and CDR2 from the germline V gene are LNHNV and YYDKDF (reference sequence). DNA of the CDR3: TGTGCCACCAGCAGAGATTTCCCGGGTAATGAAAAACTGTTTTTT. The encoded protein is CATSRDFPGNEKLFF.